A selection of T cell receptor beta chains follows, all from one sample in a study of blood T cell repertoires in COVID-19. Method: immunoSEQ multiplex PCR; TCRdb's copy keeps in-frame clones and lacks some. The profile shows tens of thousands of clones, roughly three quarters of them singletons. The sample consisted of peripheral blood. The receptor set was obtained from a human donor in a cohort sampled during active COVID-19. Both conserved end residues are part of each CDR3. Fields, in order: V gene, D gene, clone size, J gene, CDR3 protein, CDR3 DNA. D genes are given only for firm matches. Clone size is shown for a subset of rows, as once, few, many or a class of expanded clone.

>TRBV9|TRBD1|once|TRBJ2-5
CASSVETGGETQYF
TGTGCCAGCAGCGTAGAGACAGGGGGAGAGACCCAGTACTTC
>TRBV18|.|.|TRBJ2-3
CASSPIVWTVSSTDTQYF
TGTGCCAGCTCACCCATTGTGTGGACAGTGTCTAGCACAGATACGCAGTATTTT
>TRBV19|TRBD2|.|TRBJ2-3
CASRLELAGAPDTQYF
TGTGCCAGTAGGCTTGAATTAGCGGGGGCCCCAGATACGCAGTATTTT
>TRBV3-1/TRBV3-2|.|.|TRBJ2-2
CASSQVLATGELFF
TGTGCCAGCAGCCAAGTCCTAGCTACCGGGGAGCTGTTTTTT
>TRBV6-5|.|.|TRBJ1-3
CASLFGNTIYF
TGTGCCAGCTTATTTGGAAACACCATATATTTT
>TRBV6-5|.|.|TRBJ1-6
CASQRSSYNSPLHF
TGTGCCAGCCAAAGGAGCTCCTATAATTCACCCCTCCACTTT
>TRBV5-6|.|.|TRBJ1-2
CASSLAASPNYGYTF
TGTGCCAGCAGCTTGGCTGCGAGCCCCAACTATGGCTACACCTTC
>TRBV4-1|.|.|TRBJ1-1
CASSQDPHRNEAFF
TGCGCCAGCAGCCAAGATCCTCACAGAAATGAAGCTTTCTTT
>TRBV30|TRBD1|.|TRBJ1-4
CASDVGQGNEKLFF
TGTGCCTCTGATGTGGGACAGGGAAATGAAAAACTGTTTTTT
>TRBV7-2|.|few|TRBJ1-3
CASSLTGAGNTIYF
TGTGCCAGCAGCTTAACGGGGGCTGGAAACACCATATATTTT
>TRBV6-5|.|.|TRBJ2-1
CASIIKPDSYNEQFF
TGTGCCAGCATCATCAAACCGGACAGCTACAATGAGCAGTTCTTC
>TRBV10-3|TRBD2|.|TRBJ2-7
CAISWSSGSYEQYF
TGTGCCATCAGTTGGTCTAGCGGAAGCTACGAGCAGTACTTC
>TRBV14|TRBD2|.|TRBJ2-3
CASSQVLAGVGDTQYF
TGTGCCAGCAGCCAAGTACTAGCGGGGGTTGGAGATACGCAGTATTTT
>TRBV10-3|.|.|TRBJ1-6
CAISQQGDHSPLHF
TGTGCCATCAGTCAACAGGGAGATCATTCACCCCTCCACTTT
>TRBV7-9|TRBD1|.|TRBJ1-4
CASSLDRGEKLFF
TGTGCCAGCAGCTTAGACAGGGGCGAAAAACTGTTTTTT
>TRBV6-1|.|.|TRBJ1-3
CASSEQAHSGNTIYF
TGTGCCAGCAGTGAACAGGCCCACTCTGGAAACACCATATATTTT
>TRBV28|TRBD1|once|TRBJ2-7
CASSSPGAPTGFLREQYF
TGTGCCAGCAGTTCCCCCGGGGCCCCGACAGGGTTTTTGAGGGAGCAGTACTTC
>TRBV28|.|.|TRBJ1-3
CASSPPQGSGNTIYF
TGTGCCAGCAGTCCTCCCCAGGGCTCTGGAAACACCATATATTTT
>TRBV20-1|TRBD2|once|TRBJ2-7
CSASQAGANYEQYF
TGCAGTGCTAGTCAAGCGGGAGCCAACTACGAGCAGTACTTC
>TRBV30|TRBD2|.|TRBJ2-7
CAWGGASGYEQYF
TGTGCCTGGGGAGGGGCTAGCGGGTACGAGCAGTACTTC
>TRBV20-1|TRBD2|.|TRBJ2-1
CSASYSGREQFF
TGCAGTGCTAGTTATAGCGGGCGCGAGCAGTTCTTC
>TRBV3-1/TRBV3-2|TRBD1|.|TRBJ2-3
CASGGQGLDTQYF
TGTGCCAGCGGGGGACAGGGATTAGATACGCAGTATTTT
>TRBV19|TRBD1|.|TRBJ2-2
CASTRTGNTGELFF
TGTGCCAGTACCAGGACAGGGAACACCGGGGAGCTGTTTTTT
>TRBV19|.|.|TRBJ2-1
CASSIGERNEQFF
TGTGCCAGTAGTATAGGCGAACGCAATGAGCAGTTCTTC
>TRBV3-1/TRBV3-2|TRBD1|.|TRBJ1-2
CASSQEDRGFPYGYTF
TGTGCCAGCAGCCAAGAGGACAGGGGGTTTCCTTATGGCTACACCTTC
>TRBV19|.|.|TRBJ2-7
CATQRAYEQYF
TGTGCCACCCAGCGAGCCTACGAGCAGTACTTC
>TRBV3-1/TRBV3-2|.|.|TRBJ1-5
CASSQAGSNQPQHF
TGTGCCAGCAGCCAGGCAGGGTCCAATCAGCCCCAGCATTTT
>TRBV25-1|TRBD1|.|TRBJ1-1
CASTRQGVNTEAFF
TGTGCCAGCACCAGACAGGGTGTGAACACTGAAGCTTTCTTT
>TRBV5-5|TRBD1|.|TRBJ2-1
CASSQTGSSYNEQFF
TGTGCCAGCAGCCAGACAGGGAGCTCCTACAATGAGCAGTTCTTC
>TRBV5-1|.|.|TRBJ1-1
CASSLGLRTNTEAFF
TGCGCCAGCAGCTTGGGGTTGAGAACGAACACTGAAGCTTTCTTT
>TRBV28|TRBD2|.|TRBJ2-2
CASSLLAGISGELFF
TGTGCCAGCAGTTTACTAGCGGGAATCTCCGGGGAGCTGTTTTTT
>TRBV6-5|.|.|TRBJ2-1
CASSSNPGSLSNEQFF
TGTGCCAGCAGTTCGAATCCCGGGTCCCTGAGTAATGAGCAGTTCTTC
>TRBV9|.|.|TRBJ1-1
CASSVVAGVGTEAFF
TGTGCCAGCAGCGTAGTTGCAGGGGTGGGCACTGAAGCTTTCTTT
>TRBV5-6|.|.|TRBJ1-5
CASSLGGFRSQPQHF
TGTGCCAGCAGCCTGGGCGGATTCCGGAGTCAGCCCCAGCATTTT
>TRBV30|.|.|TRBJ2-2
CAWSVTRNTGELFF
TGTGCCTGGAGTGTCACTAGGAACACCGGGGAGCTGTTTTTT
>TRBV4-2|TRBD2|once|TRBJ2-7
CASSSRGLAGASIYEQYF
TGTGCCAGCAGCTCGCGCGGACTAGCGGGGGCAAGTATCTACGAGCAGTACTTC
>TRBV5-1|.|.|TRBJ1-4
CASRIGGNEKLFF
TGCGCCAGCAGAATTGGGGGGAATGAAAAACTGTTTTTT
>TRBV7-2|.|few|TRBJ2-1
CASREGLSYNEQFF
TGTGCCAGCAGGGAGGGACTCTCCTACAATGAGCAGTTCTTC
>TRBV13|TRBD2|.|TRBJ2-2
CASSRTSGSYTGELFF
TGTGCCAGCAGCCGTACTAGCGGGAGTTATACCGGGGAGCTGTTTTTT
>TRBV9|.|.|TRBJ1-2
CASSAIDQDNYGYTF
TGTGCCAGCAGCGCGATAGACCAGGATAACTATGGCTACACCTTC
>TRBV28|.|.|TRBJ2-1
CASSLGRVNEQFF
TGTGCCAGCAGTTTGGGCAGGGTGAATGAGCAGTTCTTC
>TRBV11-2|.|.|TRBJ2-1
CASSLWQGGYNEQFF
TGTGCCAGCAGCTTATGGCAGGGGGGTTACAATGAGCAGTTCTTC
>TRBV29-1|.|.|TRBJ1-1
CSVVRAVGGNTEAFF
TGCAGCGTTGTGCGGGCCGTCGGGGGGAACACTGAAGCTTTCTTT